The T cell receptor beta chain under discussion was sequenced for a study of CD8 T cells in Susac syndrome. The RNA, 0.5 to 1 ug, was put through reverse transcription using random hexamers. The TCR beta CDR3 was amplified by immunoSEQ multiplex PCR across 54 Vbeta, 13 Jbeta. Each CDR3 protein gets one entry after TCRdb re-called the immunoSEQ multiplex PCR reads with MiXCR. The profile shows 180,000 or so distinct CDR3 sequences, approximately 96% of them singletons. CDR3 size: 14 residues. Germline loops: CDR1 SGHTA, CDR2 FQGNSA. Trimming took 2 bases from V and 0 from J, leaving 7 bases between them. Sequencing of TCR beta was undertaken in CD8+ and CD4+ T cells derived from blood. The study used healthy donors as controls matched for age and sex. FACS was used to enrich TEMRA cells, whereas the CD8+ and CD4+ T cells were obtained by negative isolation.

The material sequenced was CD4+ T cells from PBMCs. The rearrangement links TRBV7-2 to TRBJ1-2, with D tentatively TRBD1 (5 bases). The sequence was obtained from a human donor in good health. CDR3 residues: CASSLWGTNYGYTF. CDR3 DNA sequence: TGTGCCAGCAGCTTATGGGGCACTAACTATGGCTACACCTTC.